These 27 T cell receptor beta chains came from one sample sequenced in a study of blood T cell repertoires in COVID-19. This table comes from immunoSEQ multiplex PCR, and its TCRdb copy is limited to in-frame clones, with some not included. Of some 74,000 clones detected, approximately 80% appear once; the ten largest clones hold about 4.4%. Source material: peripheral blood. Every receptor here comes from an elderly woman with active or convalescent COVID-19.

The rearrangement links TRBV24-1 to TRBJ2-5, with 10 bases lining up with TRBD2. Per germline, CDR1 KGHDR and CDR2 SFDVKD. The trim removed 3 bases at V and 5 bases at J, leaving 5 bases unmatched. This CDR3 spans 15 amino acids. The CDR3 DNA is TGTGCCACCAGTGATGGGACTAGCGCTGCCGAGACCCAGTACTTC. Residues: CATSDGTSAAETQYF.

This clone occurred a few times. This chain's CDR3 is CASRLQGWSNTEAFF. DNA of the CDR3: TGTGCCAGCAGATTACAGGGTTGGAGCAACACTGAAGCTTTCTTT. The chain recombines TRBV2 with TRBJ1-1; perhaps TRBD1 as D (6 bases). The CDR3 consists of 15 residues. CDR1 and CDR2 from the germline V gene are SNHLY and FYNNEI. Trimming removed 6 bases at V and 2 bases at J, with 16 bases between.

In nucleotides, the CDR3 is TGTGCCAGCAGCGTAGAGTCAGGATCGTACAATGAGCAGTTCTTC. Its translation is CASSVESGSYNEQFF. V is TRBV9 and J is TRBJ2-1; no reliable D call. This CDR3 is built from 15 residues. Trimming left V 0 bases short and J 4 bases short, with 11 bases between. Germline CDR1 and CDR2: SGDLS and YYNGEE.

V is TRBV19 and J is TRBJ2-7, with TRBD1 matching over 12 bases. The CDR3 consists of 17 residues. Germline V gene lookup returns CDR1 LNHDA and CDR2 SQIVND (reference sequence). With V trimmed by 3 bases and J by 1 base, 7 bases remained unmatched. In nucleotides, the CDR3 is TGTGCCAGTAGTATTAGTGGGACAGGGGGCGCTTCCTACGAGCAGTACTTC. It specifies CASSISGTGGASYEQYF.

The chain employs TRBV25-1 and TRBJ2-5; perhaps TRBD2 as D (5 bases). The V end lost 9 bases, the J end lost 2 bases, and 13 bases lay between the germline ends. Germline V gene data show CDR1 as MGHDK and CDR2 as SYGVNS. This CDR3 has 13 amino acids. The CDR3 DNA reads TGTGCCAGGGGGAGAAGTAAACAAGAGACCCAGTACTTC. This gives the protein CARGRSKQETQYF.

The chain carries TRBV5-1 and TRBJ2-3; 7 nucleotides match TRBD1. Germline CDR1 SGHRS, CDR2 YFSETQ. V lost 0 bases to trimming and J lost 0 bases; unmatched junction nucleotides: 4. The CDR3 covers 16 residues. Here the CDR3 DNA reads TGCGCCAGCAGCTTGGTACAGGGGCGAAGCACAGATACGCAGTATTTT. Translating it yields CASSLVQGRSTDTQYF.

V usage is TRBV18 and J usage is TRBJ2-1; D is perhaps TRBD1 (5 bases). The CDR3 is 16 residues long. Germline V gene data show CDR1 as KGHSH and CDR2 as LQKENI. V was trimmed by 3 bases and J by 4 bases, leaving 16 bases between them. CDR3 sequence: CASSPVGALTYNEQFF. DNA for the CDR3: TGTGCCAGCTCACCTGTTGGGGCGTTAACATACAATGAGCAGTTCTTC.

The CDR3 sequence is CASSFSLRGFENIQYF. The CDR3 nucleotides are TGTGCCAGCAGTTTCTCTCTCCGGGGGTTCGAAAACATTCAGTACTTC. The rearrangement links TRBV28 to TRBJ2-4, with D tentatively TRBD2 (6 bases). CDR1 MDHEN and CDR2 SYDVKM come from the germline V gene. The CDR3 is made up of 16 amino acids. V lost 3 bases to trimming and J lost 5 bases, with 17 bases between them. Variable domain in full (rest from reference TRBV28 and TRBJ2-4): DVKVTQSSRYLVKRTGEKVFLECVQDMDHENMFWYRQDPGLGLRLIYFSYDVKMKEKGDIPEGYSVSREKKERFSLILESASTNQTSMYLCASSFSLRGFENIQYFGAGTRLSVL.

The rearrangement uses TRBV12-2 and TRBJ1-1; the table's TRBD1 call for D was not verified on the DNA. TRBV12-2 is a recognized pseudogene. This CDR3 spans 16 amino acids. The CDR3 DNA follows: TGTGCAAGTCGCCGTAAAGGACAGGGATTGAACACTGAAGCTTTCTTT. Protein: CASRRKGQGLNTEAFF.

This chain joins TRBV11-3 and TRBJ2-2; TRBD1 is a possible D gene (6 bases). Per the germline V gene, CDR1 is SGHNT and CDR2 is YENEEA. CDR3 length equals 15 residues. Deletions cut 6 bases from V and 1 base from J, with 12 bases between. The CDR3 DNA follows: TGTGCCAGCAGGAACAGGGAATTGAACACCGGGGAGCTGTTTTTT. The encoded protein is CASRNRELNTGELFF.

V and J are TRBV20-1 and TRBJ2-7; a possible D gene is TRBD2 (5 bases). V dropped 3 bases and J dropped 10 bases, with 19 bases sitting between them. The CDR3 has 13 amino acids. The germline gives CDR1 DFQATT, CDR2 SNEGSKA (reference sequence). The CDR3 region has the DNA TGCAGTGCTAGTCCGACCGGAATAGCGTATCAGTACTTC. Translation gives CSASPTGIAYQYF.

This chain joins TRBV2 and TRBJ2-7, with 7 nucleotides matching TRBD1. The CDR3 is 14 residues long. The J segment lost 5 bases and the V segment lost 8 bases, leaving 12 bases of the junction unmatched. Germline-derived CDR1 and CDR2 are SNHLY and FYNNEI. The CDR3 region has the DNA TGTGCCAGCGGACGAACAGGGGTTGATGACGAGCAGTACTTC. It encodes CASGRTGVDDEQYF.

This chain uses TRBV28 with TRBJ2-5, with 7 nucleotides matching TRBD1. This CDR3 contains 14 residues. The germline CDR1 and CDR2 sequences are MDHEN and SYDVKM. The J segment lost 3 bases and the V segment lost 5 bases, leaving 6 bases of the junction unmatched. The CDR3 region is CASSHLGQKETQYF. CDR3 DNA sequence: TGTGCCAGCAGTCATCTGGGACAGAAAGAGACCCAGTACTTC. The variable domain in full, completed from reference TRBV28 and TRBJ2-5, reads DVKVTQSSRYLVKRTGEKVFLECVQDMDHENMFWYRQDPGLGLRLIYFSYDVKMKEKGDIPEGYSVSREKKERFSLILESASTNQTSMYLCASSHLGQKETQYFGPGTRLLVL.

This clone was observed a few times. This rearrangement joins TRBV19 to TRBJ2-3; 13 positions match TRBD2. The germline V gene encodes CDR1 LNHDA and CDR2 SQIVND (reference sequence). The junction had 0 bases not matched to a gene; V was cut back by 5 bases and J by 1 base. This CDR3 is 15 amino acids long. In DNA form, the CDR3 reads TGTGCCAGTAGTGGACTAGCGGGGGGCACAGATACGCAGTATTTT. Translation: CASSGLAGGTDTQYF.

The chain uses TRBV7-2 and TRBJ2-7; 10 bases map to TRBD2. The CDR3 totals 14 residues. V dropped 2 bases and J dropped 6; count of bases not matched to a gene: 4. Germline V gene data show CDR1 as SGHTA and CDR2 as FQGNSA. Here the CDR3 DNA reads TGTGCCAGCAGCTTACGGCTAGCGGGGGTCGAGCAGTACTTC. Amino acid sequence: CASSLRLAGVEQYF.

The chain links TRBV7-9 to TRBJ1-5, with D uncertain. This CDR3 is 16 amino acids long. Trimming pared 1 base from V and 3 bases from J, leaving 13 bases between. The germline V gene has CDR1 SEHNR and CDR2 FQNEAQ (reference sequence). CDR3 nucleotides: TGTGCCAGCAGCTTAGGGTATCGGGAACTCAATCAGCCCCAGCATTTT. This gives the protein CASSLGYRELNQPQHF.

The chain has TRBV12-3 or TRBV12-4 and TRBJ1-2; a possible D gene is TRBD1 (6 bases). V was clipped by 2 bases and J by 4 bases, with 8 bases between them. This CDR3 is 13 amino acids long. The CDR3 reads CASSLQGPYGYTF. CDR3 DNA sequence: TGTGCCAGCAGTTTACAGGGGCCCTATGGCTACACCTTC.

The chain couples TRBV28 to TRBJ2-1, with D perhaps matching TRBD1 (8 bases). CDR1 and CDR2 from the germline V gene are MDHEN and SYDVKM. This CDR3 is built from 18 residues. V was shortened by 6 bases and J by 11 bases, with 32 bases between the two germline ends. This chain's CDR3 is CASSPDRGPAGVQEQQFF. The DNA of the CDR3 is TGTGCCAGCAGCCCAGACAGGGGCCCTGCGGGGGTACAAGAACAGCAGTTCTTC.

This sequence joins TRBV29-1 and TRBJ1-5; TRBD1 matches 9 bases. The CDR3 is made up of 13 amino acids. The germline V gene has CDR1 SQVTM and CDR2 ANQGSEA. Trimming took 5 bases from V and 3 from J; bases not matched to a gene: 2. CDR3 DNA: TGCAGCGTTCGGACAGGGGACAATCAGCCCCAGCATTTT. Its translation: CSVRTGDNQPQHF.

The chain is built from TRBV4-1 and TRBJ1-4; TRBD1 matches at 7 bases. CDR1 is MGHRA and CDR2 is YSYEKL in the germline V gene. V was clipped by 0 bases and J by 4 bases; unmatched bases: 5. This CDR3 contains 16 residues. The CDR3 is CASSQDMTGLNEKLFF. Written as DNA, the CDR3 is TGCGCCAGCAGCCAAGATATGACAGGGCTTAATGAAAAACTGTTTTTT.

V usage is TRBV5-1 and J usage is TRBJ2-1, with a weak D call TRBD1 (5 bases). The V end lost 0 bases, the J end lost 9 bases, and 16 bases lay between the germline ends. Germline CDR1 is SGHRS and CDR2 is YFSETQ. The CDR3 runs 15 residues. CDR3 nucleotide sequence: TGCGCCAGCAGCTTGGGCTGGCAGGGTTCCGGTGAGCAGTTCTTC. Residues: CASSLGWQGSGEQFF.

V and J are TRBV13 and TRBJ2-2; 10 nucleotides line up with TRBD1. V dropped 8 bases and J dropped 6; count of bases not matched to a gene: 6. The CDR3 is 14 amino acids. Germline CDR1 PRHDT, CDR2 FYEKMQ (reference sequence). As DNA, the CDR3 is TGTGCCAGCTGCTGGACAGGGGGTTCCGGGGAGCTGTTTTTT. Protein: CASCWTGGSGELFF.

The rearrangement links TRBV3-1 (or the pseudogene TRBV3-2) to TRBJ2-7, with D uncertain. V lost 0 bases and J 3 bases, leaving 6 bases between the germline ends. The CDR3 contains 13 residues. Germline CDR1 and CDR2: LGHDT and YNNKEL (reference sequence). The CDR3 protein is CASSQDKHYEQYF. The CDR3 DNA is TGTGCCAGCAGCCAAGATAAACACTACGAGCAGTACTTC.

The CDR3 DNA is TGTGCCACCAGCCCCCCTGGGACAGGAACCTATGGCTACACCTTC. This translates into CATSPPGTGTYGYTF. This rearrangement joins TRBV24-1 to TRBJ1-2; 8 bases are a match to TRBD1. Germline CDR1 KGHDR, CDR2 SFDVKD. The junction had 10 bases not matched to a gene; V was cut back by 7 bases and J by 4 bases. CDR3 length: 15 residues.

The chain is built from TRBV10-2 and TRBJ2-2; 9 positions match TRBD1. This CDR3 comprises 12 residues. Germline CDR1 and CDR2: WSHSY and SAAADI. The trim removed 8 bases at V and 8 bases at J, leaving 3 bases unmatched. The CDR3 is CASGDREGELFF. The CDR3, as DNA: TGCGCCAGCGGGGACAGGGAAGGGGAGCTGTTTTTT.

The chain recombines TRBV18 with TRBJ2-2; TRBD2 aligns across 9 bases. This CDR3 contains 16 residues. Germline V CDR1 and CDR2: KGHSH, LQKENI. V shed 0 bases, J shed 1 base, and the junction held 0 bases outside the gene matches. The CDR3, as DNA: TGTGCCAGCTCACCACCACTAGCGGGGAACACCGGGGAGCTGTTTTTT. Residues: CASSPPLAGNTGELFF.

The J gene is TRBJ2-2, the V gene TRBV7-8; a weak D match, TRBD1 (6 bases). The CDR3 is 15 amino acids. Germline V gene data show CDR1 as SGHVS and CDR2 as FQNEAQ. Trimming took off 4 bases at V and 4 bases at J, with 13 bases between the two ends. For the CDR3, the DNA is TGTGCCAGCAGCTATCTCCGACAGGCCACCGGGGAGCTGTTTTTT. It translates to CASSYLRQATGELFF.